These T cell receptor beta chains were read from a single sample in a study of blood T cell repertoires in COVID-19. Here immunoSEQ multiplex PCR was the method, and the copy in TCRdb shows in-frame clones only, minus some. The sample holds under 14,000 clones, nearly 90% seen once. Sequencing was carried out using peripheral blood. The receptors derive from a man younger than 45 with active or convalescent COVID-19. Both conserved end residues are part of each CDR3. Each record gives: clone size, D gene, J gene, V gene, CDR3 protein, CDR3 DNA. A D gene is named only where the DNA matches it firmly. Clone sizes are given selectively: once, few, many, or a class where the clone is expanded.

size: -
D: TRBD2
J: TRBJ2-2
V: TRBV19
CDR3: CASDKRGGAGAGELFF
DNA: TGTGCCAGTGACAAGCGCGGGGGGGCCGGGGCCGGGGAGCTGTTTTTT

size: -
D: TRBD2
J: TRBJ2-3
V: TRBV5-1
CDR3: CASRREAGGSNTDTQYF
DNA: TGCGCCAGCAGGCGGGAAGCGGGGGGGAGTAACACAGATACGCAGTATTTT

size: -
D: -
J: TRBJ2-1
V: TRBV21-1
CDR3: CASSKKGTLYNEQFF
DNA: TGTGCCAGCAGCAAAAAGGGGACACTCTACAATGAGCAGTTCTTC

size: few
D: TRBD1
J: TRBJ2-2
V: TRBV5-1
CDR3: CASSRQGPVNTGELFF
DNA: TGCGCCAGCAGCAGACAGGGACCTGTAAACACCGGGGAGCTGTTTTTT

size: -
D: TRBD1
J: TRBJ1-1
V: TRBV19
CDR3: CASSMGRGFTEAFF
DNA: TGTGCCAGTAGTATGGGCAGGGGGTTCACTGAAGCTTTCTTT

size: few
D: TRBD1
J: TRBJ2-7
V: TRBV29-1
CDR3: CSVTPGQGSRYEQYF
DNA: TGCAGCGTTACACCGGGACAGGGGTCAAGGTACGAGCAGTACTTC

size: -
D: -
J: TRBJ1-6
V: TRBV11-2
CDR3: CASSLERTANSPLHF
DNA: TGTGCCAGCAGCTTAGAGAGGACAGCCAATTCACCCCTCCACTTT

size: -
D: -
J: TRBJ1-5
V: TRBV10-1
CDR3: CASAVEGNQPQHF
DNA: TGCGCCAGCGCCGTAGAGGGAAATCAGCCCCAGCATTTT

size: -
D: TRBD1
J: TRBJ2-7
V: TRBV6-2/TRBV6-3
CDR3: CASSYSRDSAEQYF
DNA: TGTGCCAGCAGTTACTCGAGGGACAGTGCCGAGCAGTACTTC

size: -
D: -
J: TRBJ1-4
V: TRBV3-1/TRBV3-2
CDR3: CASSQVNREDEKLFF
DNA: TGTGCCAGCAGCCAAGTCAATAGGGAGGACGAAAAACTGTTTTTT

size: -
D: -
J: TRBJ1-2
V: TRBV6-5
CDR3: CASSRAGERGYTF
DNA: TGTGCCAGCAGCCGAGCAGGGGAGCGTGGCTACACCTTC

size: -
D: -
J: TRBJ2-5
V: TRBV5-1
CDR3: CASSLGLREAQYF
DNA: TGCGCCAGCAGCTTGGGACTGCGGGAAGCCCAGTACTTC

size: -
D: TRBD2
J: TRBJ2-5
V: TRBV5-1
CDR3: CASSLAGGGPPETQYF
DNA: TGCGCCAGCAGCTTGGCCGGCGGGGGGCCCCCGGAGACCCAGTACTTC

size: once
D: -
J: TRBJ2-1
V: TRBV5-1
CDR3: CASTVGQAYNEQFF
DNA: TGCGCCAGCACCGTGGGGCAGGCCTACAATGAGCAGTTCTTC

size: -
D: TRBD1
J: TRBJ1-5
V: TRBV7-9
CDR3: CASSWSGQGNQPQHF
DNA: TGTGCCAGCAGCTGGTCCGGACAGGGGAATCAGCCCCAGCATTTT

size: -
D: -
J: TRBJ2-1
V: TRBV19
CDR3: CASRGRRGPSVNEQFF
DNA: TGTGCCAGCCGGGGCCGCAGGGGCCCGTCAGTCAATGAGCAGTTCTTC

size: -
D: -
J: TRBJ1-5
V: TRBV5-5
CDR3: CASSPLGRGDQPQHF
DNA: TGTGCCAGCAGCCCCCTGGGGAGGGGGGATCAGCCCCAGCATTTT

size: -
D: TRBD1
J: TRBJ2-5
V: TRBV5-4
CDR3: CASQGQPQETQYF
DNA: TGTGCCAGCCAGGGACAGCCCCAAGAGACCCAGTACTTC

size: -
D: -
J: TRBJ1-5
V: TRBV9
CDR3: CASSVGQSNQPQHF
DNA: TGTGCCAGCAGCGTAGGACAGAGCAATCAGCCCCAGCATTTT

size: once
D: -
J: TRBJ1-1
V: TRBV9
CDR3: CASSGRGGTTEAFF
DNA: TGTGCCAGCAGCGGGAGGGGGGGAACCACTGAAGCTTTCTTT

size: few
D: -
J: TRBJ1-2
V: TRBV6-1
CDR3: CASSEPGHGSYATF
DNA: TGTGCCAGCAGTGAGCCGGGACACGGTTCGTATGCCACCTTC

size: -
D: TRBD1
J: TRBJ2-5
V: TRBV6-7
CDR3: CASNKGAQETQYF
DNA: TGTGCCAGCAATAAGGGGGCCCAAGAGACCCAGTACTTC

size: -
D: TRBD1
J: TRBJ1-2
V: TRBV6-1
CDR3: CASSETGGGGYTF
DNA: TGTGCCAGCAGTGAGACAGGGGGTGGTGGCTACACCTTC

size: -
D: TRBD2
J: TRBJ2-5
V: TRBV24-1
CDR3: CATSDPLGGETQYF
DNA: TGTGCCACCAGTGATCCTTTGGGAGGGGAGACCCAGTACTTC

size: few
D: -
J: TRBJ1-1
V: TRBV5-4
CDR3: CASSLVEAGPRAFF
DNA: TGTGCCAGCAGCTTAGTTGAAGCGGGGCCGCGAGCTTTCTTT

size: once
D: -
J: TRBJ1-2
V: TRBV7-8
CDR3: CASTPLFRRQASERGGYTF
DNA: TGTGCCAGCACCCCTCTCTTCAGACGTCAGGCCTCGGAAAGGGGTGGCTACACCTTC

size: once
D: TRBD2
J: TRBJ2-3
V: TRBV24-1
CDR3: CATSPTSGGPSTDTQYF
DNA: TGTGCCACCAGTCCGACTAGCGGGGGGCCTAGCACAGATACGCAGTATTTT

size: -
D: -
J: TRBJ1-5
V: TRBV18
CDR3: CASSPAGPRSNQPQHF
DNA: TGTGCCAGCTCACCAGCGGGTCCCAGGAGCAATCAGCCCCAGCATTTT

size: -
D: -
J: TRBJ1-5
V: TRBV5-1
CDR3: CASSPEGHTNQPQHF
DNA: TGCGCCAGCAGCCCGGAGGGTCACACAAATCAGCCCCAGCATTTT

size: -
D: -
J: TRBJ2-2
V: TRBV5-6
CDR3: CASSSLTTNTGELFF
DNA: TGTGCCAGCAGCTCGCTTACTACGAACACCGGGGAGCTGTTTTTT

size: -
D: TRBD2
J: TRBJ2-5
V: TRBV27
CDR3: CASKIAGGPGFQETQYF
DNA: TGTGCCAGCAAGATAGCGGGGGGGCCGGGGTTCCAAGAGACCCAGTACTTC

size: -
D: TRBD2
J: TRBJ2-5
V: TRBV4-1
CDR3: CASSRKGLEETQYF
DNA: TGCGCCAGCAGCCGGAAAGGACTAGAAGAGACCCAGTACTTC

size: -
D: TRBD2
J: TRBJ2-2
V: TRBV2
CDR3: CASKRETSDTGELFF
DNA: TGTGCCAGCAAGAGGGAGACTAGCGACACCGGGGAGCTGTTTTTT

size: -
D: TRBD1
J: TRBJ1-5
V: TRBV19
CDR3: CASRQGQGEHQPQHF
DNA: TGTGCCAGTAGGCAGGGACAGGGTGAGCATCAGCCCCAGCATTTT

size: -
D: -
J: TRBJ1-2
V: TRBV6-6
CDR3: CASHPGPGRGDGYTF
DNA: TGTGCCAGCCACCCCGGACCGGGCAGGGGAGATGGCTACACCTTC

size: -
D: TRBD1
J: TRBJ2-6
V: TRBV2
CDR3: CASRGTGNSGANVLTF
DNA: TGTGCCAGCAGGGGGACAGGGAACTCTGGGGCCAACGTCCTGACTTTC

size: -
D: TRBD1
J: TRBJ2-3
V: TRBV27
CDR3: CASSPSGQGSTDTQYF
DNA: TGTGCCAGCAGTCCCTCGGGACAGGGAAGCACAGATACGCAGTATTTT

size: -
D: -
J: TRBJ1-6
V: TRBV28
CDR3: CASRGASNSPLHF
DNA: TGTGCCAGCAGGGGGGCCTCTAATTCACCCCTCCACTTT

size: -
D: -
J: TRBJ1-6
V: TRBV5-1
CDR3: CASSLQGPGNSPLHF
DNA: TGCGCCAGCAGCTTACAGGGTCCCGGTAATTCACCCCTCCACTTT

size: medium-sized
D: -
J: TRBJ1-5
V: TRBV4-1
CDR3: CASSPEWGGSNQPQHF
DNA: TGCGCCAGCAGCCCAGAATGGGGAGGAAGCAATCAGCCCCAGCATTTT

size: -
D: TRBD1
J: TRBJ2-1
V: TRBV5-6
CDR3: CASSLEGLGTGSYNEQFF
DNA: TGTGCCAGCAGCTTGGAAGGTTTGGGGACAGGGAGCTACAATGAGCAGTTCTTC

size: -
D: -
J: TRBJ2-6
V: TRBV7-8
CDR3: CASSFISLSSGANVLTF
DNA: TGTGCCAGCAGCTTTATAAGCCTTTCCTCTGGGGCCAACGTCCTGACTTTC

size: -
D: -
J: TRBJ1-4
V: TRBV30
CDR3: CAGRGVNEKLFF
DNA: TGTGCCGGCAGGGGTGTAAATGAAAAACTGTTTTTT

size: -
D: -
J: TRBJ1-4
V: TRBV4-1
CDR3: CASSHTGTLEKLFF
DNA: TGCGCCAGCAGCCATACCGGGACACTAGAAAAACTGTTTTTT

size: -
D: -
J: TRBJ2-5
V: TRBV19
CDR3: CASSISRGTEETQYF
DNA: TGTGCCAGTAGTATATCCCGCGGGACGGAAGAGACCCAGTACTTC

size: -
D: -
J: TRBJ1-4
V: TRBV2
CDR3: CASSVNREEKLFF
DNA: TGTGCCAGCAGTGTTAACAGGGAGGAAAAACTGTTTTTT

size: -
D: -
J: TRBJ1-6
V: TRBV5-4
CDR3: CASSLEQNNSPLHF
DNA: TGTGCCAGCAGCTTGGAACAGAATAATTCACCCCTCCACTTT